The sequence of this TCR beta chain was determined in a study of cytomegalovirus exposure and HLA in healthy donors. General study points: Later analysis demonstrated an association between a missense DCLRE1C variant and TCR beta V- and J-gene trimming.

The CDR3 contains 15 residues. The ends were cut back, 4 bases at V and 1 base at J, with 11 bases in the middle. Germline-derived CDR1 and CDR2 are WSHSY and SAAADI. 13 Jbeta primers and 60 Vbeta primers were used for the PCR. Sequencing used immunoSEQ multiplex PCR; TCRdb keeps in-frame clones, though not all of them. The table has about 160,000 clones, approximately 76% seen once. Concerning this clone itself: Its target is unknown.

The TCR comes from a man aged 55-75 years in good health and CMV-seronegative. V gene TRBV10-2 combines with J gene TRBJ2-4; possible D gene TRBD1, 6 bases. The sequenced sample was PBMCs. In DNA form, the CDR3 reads TGCGCCAGCAGTGTTGCAGGGGCGGCCAAAAACATTCAGTACTTC. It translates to CASSVAGAAKNIQYF.